The clone carrying this TCR beta chain was recorded once. Its antigen remains unknown. These data belong to a study of T cell responses to AZD1222 COVID-19 vaccine. At the level of the study: Second-dose schedules of about 4 or about 12 weeks were combined.

Clones were read by immunoSEQ multiplex PCR, and TCRdb kept only the in-frame ones, dropping some. The data show 60,000 to 70,000 clones, with 85% seen just once and roughly 18% held by the top ten. Study-level points and caveats: Donors in the cohort were predominantly white British and more often female, and clonal diversity was possibly underestimated. Samples come after the peak T cell response, not at day 14.

V gave up 10 bases and J gave up 0 bases, with 7 bases separating them. Per the germline V gene, CDR1 is MNHEY and CDR2 is SVGAGI. There are 12 residues in the CDR3. The source material was peripheral blood, sampled on day 0 of AZD1222 vaccination. This TCR derives from an adult in good health. The chain is built from TRBV6-5 and TRBJ1-5; D not resolved. CDR3 residues: CATPYSNQPQHF. The CDR3 region has the DNA TGTGCCACCCCCTATAGCAATCAGCCCCAGCATTTT.